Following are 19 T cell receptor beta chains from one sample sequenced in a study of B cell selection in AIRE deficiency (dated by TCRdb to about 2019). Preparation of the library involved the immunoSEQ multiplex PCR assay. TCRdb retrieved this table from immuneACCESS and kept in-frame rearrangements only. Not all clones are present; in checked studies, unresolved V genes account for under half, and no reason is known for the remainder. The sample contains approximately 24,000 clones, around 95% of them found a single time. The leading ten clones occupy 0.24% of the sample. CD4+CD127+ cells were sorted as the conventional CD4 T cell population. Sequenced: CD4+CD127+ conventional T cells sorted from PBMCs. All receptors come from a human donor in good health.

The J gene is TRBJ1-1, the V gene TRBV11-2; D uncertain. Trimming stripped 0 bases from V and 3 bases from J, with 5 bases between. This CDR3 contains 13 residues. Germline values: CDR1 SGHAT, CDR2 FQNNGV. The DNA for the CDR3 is TGTGCCAGCAGCTTAGATATCGACACTGAAGCTTTCTTT. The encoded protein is CASSLDIDTEAFF.

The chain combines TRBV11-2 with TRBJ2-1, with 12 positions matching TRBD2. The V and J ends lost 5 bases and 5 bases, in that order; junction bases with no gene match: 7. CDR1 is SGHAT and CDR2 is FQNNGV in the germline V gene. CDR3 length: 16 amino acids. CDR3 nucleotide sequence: TGTGCCAGCAGCCCGACTAGCGGGAGACGGGACAATGAGCAGTTCTTC. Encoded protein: CASSPTSGRRDNEQFF.

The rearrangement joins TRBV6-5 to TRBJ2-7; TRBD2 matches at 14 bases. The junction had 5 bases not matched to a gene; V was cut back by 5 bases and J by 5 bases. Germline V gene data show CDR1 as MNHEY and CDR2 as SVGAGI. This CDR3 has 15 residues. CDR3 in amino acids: CASSTGLAGDDEQYF. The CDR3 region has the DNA TGTGCCAGCAGTACGGGACTAGCGGGAGATGACGAGCAGTACTTC.

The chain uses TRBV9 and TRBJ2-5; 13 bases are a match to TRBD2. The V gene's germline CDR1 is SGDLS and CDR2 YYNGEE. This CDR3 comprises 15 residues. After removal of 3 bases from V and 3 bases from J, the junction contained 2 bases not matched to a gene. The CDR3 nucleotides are TGTGCCAGCAGCGCACTAGCGGGAGGGGAAGAGACCCAGTACTTC. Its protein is CASSALAGGEETQYF.

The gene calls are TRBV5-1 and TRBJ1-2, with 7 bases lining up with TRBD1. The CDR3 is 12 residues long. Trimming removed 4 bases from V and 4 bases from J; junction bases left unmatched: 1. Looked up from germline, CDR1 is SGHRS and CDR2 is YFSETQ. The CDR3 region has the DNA TGCGCCAGCAGCGAGGGGGCCTATGGCTACACCTTC. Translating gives CASSEGAYGYTF.

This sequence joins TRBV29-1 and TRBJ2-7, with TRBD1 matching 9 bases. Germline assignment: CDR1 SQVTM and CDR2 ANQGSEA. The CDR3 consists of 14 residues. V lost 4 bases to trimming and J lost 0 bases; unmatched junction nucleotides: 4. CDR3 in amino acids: CSVVQGAISYEQYF. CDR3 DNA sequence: TGCAGCGTTGTACAGGGGGCAATCTCCTACGAGCAGTACTTC.

The CDR3 sequence: CASSVDRIYGNTIYF. The CDR3, as DNA: TGCGCCAGCAGCGTAGACAGGATTTATGGAAACACCATATATTTT. The chain combines TRBV5-1 with TRBJ1-3; D may be TRBD1 (6 bases). The CDR3 has 15 residues. Germline CDR1 reads SGHRS; CDR2 reads YFSETQ. The V gene lost 4 bases and the J gene lost 3 bases, with 14 bases spanning the gap.

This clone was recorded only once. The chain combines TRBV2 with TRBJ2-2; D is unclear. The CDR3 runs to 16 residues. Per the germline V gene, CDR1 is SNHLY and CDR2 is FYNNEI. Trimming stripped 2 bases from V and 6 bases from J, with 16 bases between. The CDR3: CASSEFFGNYAGELFF. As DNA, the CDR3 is TGTGCCAGCAGTGAATTTTTTGGCAACTACGCCGGGGAGCTGTTTTTT.

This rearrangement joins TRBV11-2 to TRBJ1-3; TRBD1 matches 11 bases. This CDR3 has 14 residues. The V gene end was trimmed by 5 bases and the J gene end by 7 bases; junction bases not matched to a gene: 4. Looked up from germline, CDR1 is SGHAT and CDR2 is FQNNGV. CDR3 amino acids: CASSPGTGGNTIYF. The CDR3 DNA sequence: TGTGCCAGCAGCCCAGGGACAGGGGGTAACACCATATATTTT.

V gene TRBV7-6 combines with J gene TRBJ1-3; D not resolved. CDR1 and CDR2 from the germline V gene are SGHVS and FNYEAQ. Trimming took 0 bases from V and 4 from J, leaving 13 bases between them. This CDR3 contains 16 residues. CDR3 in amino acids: CASSLAPGRTGNTIYF. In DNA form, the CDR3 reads TGTGCCAGCAGCTTAGCCCCTGGTCGAACCGGAAACACCATATATTTT.

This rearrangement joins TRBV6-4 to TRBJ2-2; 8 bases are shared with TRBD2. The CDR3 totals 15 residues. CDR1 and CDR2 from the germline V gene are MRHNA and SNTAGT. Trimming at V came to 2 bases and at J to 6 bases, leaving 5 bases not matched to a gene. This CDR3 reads CASSDVAGGAGELFF. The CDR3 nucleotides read TGTGCCAGCAGTGACGTGGCGGGAGGTGCCGGGGAGCTGTTTTTT.

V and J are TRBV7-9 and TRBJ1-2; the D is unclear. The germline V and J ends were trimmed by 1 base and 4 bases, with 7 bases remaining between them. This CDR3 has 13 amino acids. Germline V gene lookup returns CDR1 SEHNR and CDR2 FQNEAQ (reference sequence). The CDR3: CASSLVSAYGYTF. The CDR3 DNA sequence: TGTGCCAGCAGCTTAGTGTCGGCCTATGGCTACACCTTC. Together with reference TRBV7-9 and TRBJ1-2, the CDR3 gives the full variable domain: DTGVSQNPRHKITKRGQNVTFRCDPISEHNRLYWYRQTLGQGPEFLTYFQNEAQLEKSRLLSDRFSAERPKGSFSTLEIQRTEQGDSAMYLCASSLVSAYGYTFGSGTRLTVV.

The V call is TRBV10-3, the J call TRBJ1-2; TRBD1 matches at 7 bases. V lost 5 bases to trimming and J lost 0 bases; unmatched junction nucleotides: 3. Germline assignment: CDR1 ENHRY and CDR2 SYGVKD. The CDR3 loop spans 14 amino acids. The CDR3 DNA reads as TGTGCCATCAGTATCAGGGGGACTAACTATGGCTACACCTTC. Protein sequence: CAISIRGTNYGYTF.

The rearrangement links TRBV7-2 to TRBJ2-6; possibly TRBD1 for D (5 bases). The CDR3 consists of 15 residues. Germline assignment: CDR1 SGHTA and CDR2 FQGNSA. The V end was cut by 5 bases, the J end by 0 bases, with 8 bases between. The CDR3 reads CASSPQGSGANVLTF. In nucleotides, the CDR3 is TGTGCCAGCAGCCCGCAGGGCTCTGGGGCCAACGTCCTGACTTTC.

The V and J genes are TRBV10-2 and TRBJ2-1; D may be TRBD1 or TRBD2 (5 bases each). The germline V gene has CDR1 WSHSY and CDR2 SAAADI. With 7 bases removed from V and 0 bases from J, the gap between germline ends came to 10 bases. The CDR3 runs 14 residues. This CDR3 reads CASIQRGSYNEQFF. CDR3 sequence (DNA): TGCGCCAGCATCCAGAGGGGCTCCTACAATGAGCAGTTCTTC.

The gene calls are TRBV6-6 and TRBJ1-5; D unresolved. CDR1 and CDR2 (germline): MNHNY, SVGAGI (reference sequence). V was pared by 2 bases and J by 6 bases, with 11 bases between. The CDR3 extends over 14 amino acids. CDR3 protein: CASSYKGLGQPQHF. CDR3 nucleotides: TGTGCCAGCAGTTACAAGGGCTTGGGTCAGCCCCAGCATTTT.

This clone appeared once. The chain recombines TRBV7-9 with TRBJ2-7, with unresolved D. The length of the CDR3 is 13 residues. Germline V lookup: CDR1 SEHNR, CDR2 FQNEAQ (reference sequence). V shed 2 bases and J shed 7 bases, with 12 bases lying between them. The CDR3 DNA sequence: TGTGCCAGCAGCTTAAATGGGTTACGGGAGCAGTACTTC. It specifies CASSLNGLREQYF.

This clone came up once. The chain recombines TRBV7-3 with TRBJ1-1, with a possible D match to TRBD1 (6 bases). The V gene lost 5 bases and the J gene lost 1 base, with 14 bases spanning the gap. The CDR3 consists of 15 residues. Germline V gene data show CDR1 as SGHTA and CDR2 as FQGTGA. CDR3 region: CASSPHGQPNTEAFF. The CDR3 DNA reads TGTGCCAGCAGCCCCCACGGACAGCCGAACACTGAAGCTTTCTTT.

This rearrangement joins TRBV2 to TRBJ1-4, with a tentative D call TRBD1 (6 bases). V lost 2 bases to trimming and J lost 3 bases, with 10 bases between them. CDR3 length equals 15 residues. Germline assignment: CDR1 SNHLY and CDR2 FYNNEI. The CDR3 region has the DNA TGTGCCAGCAGTGAACTCAGGGGTGCTAATGAAAAACTGTTTTTT. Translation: CASSELRGANEKLFF. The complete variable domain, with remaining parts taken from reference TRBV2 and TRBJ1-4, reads EPEVTQTPSHQVTQMGQEVILRCVPISNHLYFYWYRQILGQKVEFLVSFYNNEISEKSEIFDDQFSVERPDGSNFTLKIRSTKLEDSAMYFCASSELRGANEKLFFGSGTQLSVL.